This T cell receptor (beta chain) was documented in a study of OX40 agonist ivuxolimab in advanced cancers. As for the study in general: Of the participants, under 50% had some prior anti-PD-1, anti-PD-L1 or anti-CTLA-4 therapy, which was allowed. Whole-study findings and limits: There was clonal expansion of CD4+ and CD8+ blood T cells by week 6 at 0.1 to 3.0 mg/kg. Expansion of clones was among the lowest in partial responders at 0.1-3.0 mg/kg. On average, CD8+ T cells showed a greater number of expanded clones than CD4+.

This CDR3 spans 13 amino acids. V was clipped by 4 bases and J by 7 bases; unmatched bases: 4. Germline V gives CDR1 MNHNY, CDR2 SVGAGI (reference sequence). The repertoire was sequenced with immunoSEQ multiplex PCR; TCRdb's copy has only in-frame clones and lacks some. The table shows fewer than 80,000 clones, with about 90% occurring only once. Details on this clone: What it recognizes is unknown.

Specimen: CD4+ or CD8+ T cells sorted from blood, collected in a trial of the OX40 agonist ivuxolimab. The rearrangement uses TRBV6-6 and TRBJ1-2; 9 bases are a match to TRBD1. The sequence came from an adult with an advanced solid tumor such as melanoma, head and neck, liver or kidney cancer. This chain's CDR3 is CASSSTGGTGYTF. CDR3 DNA: TGTGCCAGCAGTTCGACAGGGGGTACTGGCTACACCTTC.